Below, 23 T cell receptor beta chains from the same sample are listed, as sequenced in a study of blood T cell repertoires in COVID-19. Sequencing used immunoSEQ multiplex PCR; TCRdb keeps in-frame clones, though not all of them. The top ten clones hold 2% to 2.5% of a sample with 45,000 or so clones, 87% of them seen once. The sample was peripheral blood. Receptors originate from a woman aged 80 or over with COVID-19, enrolled during active disease.

The chain links TRBV11-2 to TRBJ2-1; the D gene is possibly TRBD2 (5 bases). Germline V gives CDR1 SGHAT, CDR2 FQNNGV. CDR3 length equals 15 residues. The germline V and J ends were trimmed by 3 bases and 6 bases, with 15 bases remaining between them. The CDR3 nucleotides are TGTGCCAGCAGCTTTGAGGGCGGTCGAGGCAATGAGCAGTTCTTC. Translated, it gives CASSFEGGRGNEQFF.

This clone has a single count. V gene TRBV7-2 combines with J gene TRBJ1-5; TRBD1 matches at 7 bases. The length of the CDR3 is 19 residues. The ends lost 1 base at V and 0 bases at J; junction bases unmatched: 12. From germline, CDR1 is SGHTA and CDR2 FQGNSA. The CDR3 reads CASSLEGTDRLRSNQPQHF. In nucleotides, the CDR3 is TGTGCCAGCAGCTTAGAGGGAACGGACAGGCTTCGTAGCAATCAGCCCCAGCATTTT. Variable domain in full (rest from reference TRBV7-2 and TRBJ1-5): GAGVSQSPSNKVTEKGKDVELRCDPISGHTALYWYRQSLGQGLEFLIYFQGNSAPDKSGLPSDRFSAERTGGSVSTLTIQRTQQEDSAVYLCASSLEGTDRLRSNQPQHFGDGTRLSIL.

As concerns this clone: Sequence at one end of the junction differs from germline and may be a read error. This chain joins TRBV7-7 and TRBJ2-2; no clear D gene. The germline CDR1 and CDR2 sequences are SSHAT and FNYEAQ (reference sequence). The CDR3 loop spans 13 amino acids. Here the CDR3 DNA reads TGTGCTAGCACCCCCGCGCCGGCCGGGGAGCTGTTTTTT. Encoded protein: CASTPAPAGELFF.

The V and J genes are TRBV25-1 and TRBJ2-5, with TRBD1 matching over 10 bases. The junction had 8 bases not matched to a gene; V was cut back by 9 bases and J by 4 bases. The CDR3 consists of 14 residues. Germline values: CDR1 MGHDK, CDR2 SYGVNS. The CDR3 bases are TGTGCCAGTAGTAGGACAGGGGGTGGAGAGACCCAGTACTTC. It is translated as CASSRTGGGETQYF.

The chain uses TRBV4-1 and TRBJ2-2; 8 nucleotides align to TRBD2. The CDR3 spans 18 residues. Trimming at V came to 1 base and at J to 3 bases, leaving 10 bases not matched to a gene. Germline CDR1 MGHRA, CDR2 YSYEKL. CDR3 residues: CASSQVAGRRDYTGELFF. The CDR3 DNA follows: TGCGCCAGCAGCCAAGTAGCGGGGCGCCGAGATTACACCGGGGAGCTGTTTTTT.

CDR3 nucleotides: TGTGCCAGCAGTGAATATTCAGGGGCTGAAGCTTTCTTT. Translation: CASSEYSGAEAFF. V usage is TRBV25-1 and J usage is TRBJ1-1; TRBD1 is a possible D gene (6 bases). V was cut by 0 bases and J by 6 bases, with 8 bases left in between. The CDR3 is 13 amino acids. Germline V gene sequence: CDR1 MGHDK, CDR2 SYGVNS.

This chain uses TRBV6-5 with TRBJ1-2, with D perhaps TRBD1 (5 bases). V lost 6 bases and J 4 bases, leaving 12 bases between the germline ends. Germline V CDR1 and CDR2: MNHEY, SVGAGI. CDR3 size: 13 residues. The CDR3 is CASSSDRFYGYTF. CDR3 nucleotides: TGTGCCAGCAGCTCCGACAGATTCTATGGCTACACCTTC.

The chain combines TRBV3-1 (or the pseudogene TRBV3-2) with TRBJ2-7; D call uncertain. CDR1 LGHDT and CDR2 YNNKEL come from the germline V gene (reference sequence). This CDR3 region has 13 residues. Trimming pared 0 bases from V and 3 bases from J, leaving 6 bases between. Here the CDR3 DNA reads TGTGCCAGCAGCCAAGATCTCTTCTACGAGCAGTACTTC. This sequence encodes CASSQDLFYEQYF.

The chain links TRBV3-1 (or the pseudogene TRBV3-2) to TRBJ2-7; 8 bases fit TRBD1. Germline assignment: CDR1 LGHDT and CDR2 YNNKEL (reference sequence). V lost 1 base to trimming and J lost 5 bases; unmatched junction nucleotides: 4. This CDR3 region has 14 residues. CDR3 in amino acids: CASSQAPGGDEQYF. CDR3 sequence (DNA): TGTGCCAGCAGCCAAGCACCAGGGGGCGACGAGCAGTACTTC.

J is TRBJ2-7 and V is TRBV3-1 (or the pseudogene TRBV3-2), with 10 bases identical to TRBD2. The CDR3 consists of 16 residues. Germline lookup yields CDR1 LGHDT and CDR2 YNNKEL (reference sequence). V was clipped by 4 bases and J by 6 bases; unmatched bases: 12. DNA for the CDR3: TGTGCCAGCAGCCTCGCCCAGCGGGGGGGCCTCAGCGAGCAGTACTTC. Amino acid sequence: CASSLAQRGGLSEQYF.

V usage is TRBV28 and J usage is TRBJ2-7, with TRBD1 matching over 8 bases. The CDR3 runs to 16 residues. Per germline, CDR1 MDHEN and CDR2 SYDVKM. The V gene end was trimmed by 5 bases and the J gene end by 0 bases; junction bases not matched to a gene: 9. The CDR3 here is CASSAVGQGRSYEQYF. DNA for the CDR3: TGTGCCAGCAGTGCCGTCGGACAGGGTCGCTCCTACGAGCAGTACTTC.

This sequence joins TRBV11-1 and TRBJ2-3; the D gene is possibly TRBD2 (7 bases). In germline, CDR1 is SGHAT, CDR2 FQDESV (reference sequence). Between the trimmed V and J ends, which lost 1 base and 5 bases, there was a span of 10 bases. CDR3 length: 14 amino acids. CDR3 region: CASSLGGGGDTQYF. Here the CDR3 DNA reads TGTGCCAGCAGCTTAGGGGGGGGCGGAGATACGCAGTATTTT.

The V call is TRBV5-6, the J call TRBJ2-4; 9 bases match TRBD2. CDR1 and CDR2 (germline): SGHDT, YYEEEE. The junction had 5 bases not matched to a gene; V was cut back by 4 bases and J by 0 bases. The length of the CDR3 is 16 residues. The CDR3 DNA follows: TGTGCCAGCAGCCGGCTAGCGGGGTTAGCCAAAAACATTCAGTACTTC. It is translated as CASSRLAGLAKNIQYF. Full variable domain (rest looked up from reference TRBV5-6 and TRBJ2-4): DAGVTQSPTHLIKTRGQQVTLRCSPKSGHDTVSWYQQALGQGPQFIFQYYEEEERQRGNFPDRFSGHQFPNYSSELNVNALLLGDSALYLCASSRLAGLAKNIQYFGAGTRLSVL.

The rearrangement links TRBV27 to TRBJ2-7; D is perhaps TRBD2 (5 bases). The CDR3 runs 14 residues. Germline CDR1 reads MNHEY; CDR2 reads SMNVEV (reference sequence). The V end lost 2 bases, the J end lost 3 bases, and 11 bases lay between the germline ends. CDR3 amino acids: CASSLQNRDYEQYF. The CDR3 DNA is TGTGCCAGCAGTTTACAAAATCGGGACTACGAGCAGTACTTC.

The chain uses TRBV19 and TRBJ1-1; the D gene is possibly TRBD1 (6 bases). The ends were cut back, 6 bases at V and 1 base at J, with 18 bases in the middle. The CDR3 totals 16 residues. Germline-derived CDR1 and CDR2 are LNHDA and SQIVND (reference sequence). The CDR3 DNA reads as TGTGCCAGTAGAGCTAGGGGGGGCCGGCGGAACACTGAAGCTTTCTTT. It specifies CASRARGGRRNTEAFF.

The gene calls are TRBV6-5 and TRBJ1-2, with D possibly matching TRBD1 (6 bases). V gave up 2 bases and J gave up 8 bases, with 12 bases separating them. The CDR3 is made up of 13 amino acids. Per germline, CDR1 MNHEY and CDR2 SVGAGI. CDR3 sequence: CASSYPGGGGYTF. CDR3 nucleotides: TGTGCCAGCAGTTACCCCGGGGGGGGCGGCTACACCTTC.

The V and J genes are TRBV2 and TRBJ2-6; D is possibly TRBD1 (5 bases). Germline V gene lookup returns CDR1 SNHLY and CDR2 FYNNEI. CDR3 length: 14 residues. The V end was cut by 8 bases, the J end by 0 bases, with 8 bases between. This CDR3 reads CASLRGSGANVLTF. The DNA for the CDR3 is TGTGCCAGCCTAAGGGGCTCTGGGGCCAACGTCCTGACTTTC.

The chain recombines TRBV18 with TRBJ2-3; no definite D call. Germline lookup yields CDR1 KGHSH and CDR2 LQKENI. This CDR3 has 17 amino acids. V lost 1 base and J 0 bases, leaving 14 bases between the germline ends. The CDR3: CASSPLPRQTSTDTQYF. CDR3 nucleotide sequence: TGTGCCAGCTCACCACTTCCCAGACAAACTAGCACAGATACGCAGTATTTT.

This clone has just a few counts. This chain joins TRBV4-1 and TRBJ1-2; perhaps TRBD1 as D (6 bases). V lost 1 base and J 7 bases, leaving 16 bases between the germline ends. The CDR3 is made up of 15 amino acids. Germline CDR1 MGHRA, CDR2 YSYEKL. The CDR3 coding sequence is TGCGCCAGCAGCCAAGGAGGGGGACAATTGGTTGGCTACACCTTC. Translating it yields CASSQGGGQLVGYTF.

V gene TRBV9 combines with J gene TRBJ2-1; tentatively, D is TRBD2 (6 bases). The CDR3 has 16 residues. Germline V gene data show CDR1 as SGDLS and CDR2 as YYNGEE. V was shortened by 1 base and J by 0 bases, with 11 bases between the two germline ends. Here the CDR3 reads CASSVQGGVSYNEQFF. In DNA, the CDR3 is TGTGCCAGCAGCGTACAAGGCGGGGTCTCCTACAATGAGCAGTTCTTC.

The chain carries TRBV19 and TRBJ2-1; 11 bases fit TRBD2. This CDR3 has 15 amino acids. V trimming: 5 bases; J trimming: 6 bases; junction bases outside the gene matches: 6. CDR1 is LNHDA, CDR2 SQIVND, per germline (reference sequence). The CDR3 DNA sequence: TGTGCCAGTAGTCAGAGACTAGCGGGATCCAATGAGCAGTTCTTC. Residues: CASSQRLAGSNEQFF.

In this sample, this clone turned up a few times. This chain joins TRBV7-9 and TRBJ1-1; weak D call: TRBD1 (6 bases). There are 17 residues in the CDR3. The V gene's germline CDR1 is SEHNR and CDR2 FQNEAQ (reference sequence). V dropped 9 bases and J dropped 0 bases, with 23 bases sitting between them. CDR3 in DNA: TGTGCCAGTGGATCCCGTCGGACAGAACTTATGAACACTGAAGCTTTCTTT. It yields the protein CASGSRRTELMNTEAFF.

The chain links TRBV19 to TRBJ1-6; TRBD1 matches at 12 bases. The CDR3 sequence is 18 residues long. Trimming removed 4 bases from V and 10 bases from J; junction bases left unmatched: 14. Germline CDR1 and CDR2: LNHDA and SQIVND (reference sequence). In DNA form, the CDR3 reads TGTGCCAGTAGTAGGAAGGGACAGGGGGCAGTATCTCGGTCACCCCTCCACTTT. Translation: CASSRKGQGAVSRSPLHF.